This T cell receptor beta chain was obtained from a study of shared clonotypes between healthy human individuals. Points from the study as a whole: Memory subsets generally showed lower estimated richness than naive subsets.

In regard to this clone: Its antigen is undetermined.

Germline V CDR1 and CDR2: WSHSY, SAAADI. V lost 4 bases and J lost 0, with 16 bases in between. This CDR3 is 17 amino acids long. Profiled with immunoSEQ multiplex PCR; TCRdb holds only in-frame clones, not every one. This sample carries 2 million to 2.5 million clones, less than 95% of them seen once, and the ten largest clones take approximately 0.41%. Source material: naive CD4+ T cells from PBMCs. Subset noted: CD45RA+ positively selected. The chain uses TRBV10-2 and TRBJ2-4, with TRBD1 as a possible D gene (6 bases). This receptor was identified in a man aged 18-30 years in good health. Some clones in this sample may be carry-over from other donors' samples. In DNA, the CDR3 is TGCGCCAGCAGTGCCTTAGGGCAGGGGCTAGCCAAAAACATTCAGTACTTC. Amino acids: CASSALGQGLAKNIQYF.